The 10 T cell receptor beta chains in this list originate from one sample, sequenced in a study of shared clonotypes between healthy human individuals (dated by TCRdb to 2018 to 2021). The library was obtained by the immunoSEQ multiplex PCR assay. TCRdb limited this immuneACCESS table to in-frame rearrangements with V and J called. A share of clones is missing; checked studies link under half to unresolved V genes, and the rest is unexplained. This sample has about 2.4 million clones in its table, and around 94% of those were observed once. 0.13% to 0.15% of the sample rests with the top ten. Sequenced: naive CD4+ T cells sorted from blood. This specimen's cell subset or site label, interpreted: CD45RA+ positively selected. Receptor source: a young man in good health.

This clone was found once. V and J are TRBV27 and TRBJ2-7, with D perhaps matching TRBD2 (7 bases). This CDR3 comprises 15 residues. CDR1 is MNHEY, CDR2 SMNVEV, per germline (reference sequence). V shed 5 bases and J shed 2 bases, with 16 bases lying between them. DNA for the CDR3: TGTGCCAGCAGTCCTCTGGGGGGGCGGACCTACGAGCAGTACTTC. Its protein product is CASSPLGGRTYEQYF.

The chain has TRBV28 and TRBJ1-5; the D gene is possibly TRBD1 (5 bases). CDR1 is MDHEN and CDR2 is SYDVKM in the germline V gene. V was clipped by 2 bases and J by 4 bases, with 12 bases between them. The CDR3 has 15 amino acids. The CDR3 nucleotides read TGTGCCAGCAGTTTACTCGGTGGACAAAATCAGCCCCAGCATTTT. Its translation: CASSLLGGQNQPQHF.

On this clone itself: The same CDR3 is also encoded by other DNA sequences in this sample. CDR3 coding DNA: TGCGCCAGCAGCTTGGCCGGGCGGGAGTACGAGCAGTACTTC. As protein: CASSLAGREYEQYF. The V call is TRBV5-1, the J call TRBJ2-7; TRBD2 agrees at 7 bases. Germline CDR1 reads SGHRS; CDR2 reads YFSETQ. V was clipped by 0 bases and J by 4 bases; unmatched bases: 4. The CDR3 spans 14 residues.

Turning to this clone: The sample carries other DNA sequences with the same CDR3. The chain links TRBV4-1 to TRBJ2-5; no clear D gene. Trimming took off 3 bases at V and 0 bases at J, with 5 bases between the two ends. The CDR3 length is 13 residues. Per germline, CDR1 MGHRA and CDR2 YSYEKL. The CDR3 DNA sequence: TGCGCCAGCAGCCAGACTTACCAAGAGACCCAGTACTTC. Protein sequence: CASSQTYQETQYF.

J is TRBJ2-3 and V is TRBV5-1; D call uncertain. Trimming took 4 bases from V and 1 from J, leaving 10 bases between them. Germline assignment: CDR1 SGHRS and CDR2 YFSETQ. This CDR3 region has 14 residues. The CDR3, as DNA: TGCGCCAGCAGCCCCTACCCGGGCACAGATACGCAGTATTTT. The encoded protein is CASSPYPGTDTQYF.

The chain uses TRBV18 and TRBJ2-3; the D is unclear. Trimming cost V 0 bases and J 4 bases, with 14 bases left between them. Germline assignment: CDR1 KGHSH and CDR2 LQKENI. The CDR3 totals 16 residues. CDR3 sequence (DNA): TGTGCCAGCTCACCACCGCGGCGGCTCGATGCAGATACGCAGTATTTT. It is translated as CASSPPRRLDADTQYF.

The CDR3 reads CSVEDLVAGGFSGELFF. CDR3 bases: TGCAGCGTTGAAGATCTGGTGGCGGGAGGGTTCTCCGGGGAGCTGTTTTTT. The chain uses TRBV29-1 and TRBJ2-2, with TRBD2 matching over 9 bases. Germline CDR1 is SQVTM and CDR2 is ANQGSEA. V gave up 0 bases and J gave up 6 bases; unmatched junction bases: 11. The CDR3 loop spans 17 amino acids.

This clone was observed a few times. The chain employs TRBV19 and TRBJ1-1; D gene uncertain. CDR3 length: 15 amino acids. V lost 5 bases and J 2 bases, leaving 15 bases between the germline ends. The germline CDR1 and CDR2 sequences are LNHDA and SQIVND (reference sequence). The CDR3 coding sequence is TGTGCCAGTAGTGCCAAACCGGGTTTCAACACTGAAGCTTTCTTT. Its protein product is CASSAKPGFNTEAFF.

The chain has TRBV4-1 and TRBJ2-3, with D uncertain. Trimming shortened V by 5 bases and J by 3 bases, and 12 bases separated the two germline ends. Looked up from germline, CDR1 is MGHRA and CDR2 is YSYEKL. This CDR3 contains 14 residues. Here the CDR3 reads CASSGNVVTDTQYF. In DNA, the CDR3 is TGCGCCAGCAGCGGGAACGTGGTGACAGATACGCAGTATTTT.

The CDR3 here is CASSQEWGRLARDTQYF. The CDR3 nucleotides read TGCGCCAGCAGCCAAGAGTGGGGCAGGCTAGCGAGGGATACGCAGTATTTT. The chain combines TRBV4-3 with TRBJ2-3; possible D gene TRBD2, 6 bases. This CDR3 has 17 amino acids. In germline, CDR1 is LGHNA, CDR2 YSLEER. V was clipped by 0 bases and J by 6 bases, with 19 bases between them.